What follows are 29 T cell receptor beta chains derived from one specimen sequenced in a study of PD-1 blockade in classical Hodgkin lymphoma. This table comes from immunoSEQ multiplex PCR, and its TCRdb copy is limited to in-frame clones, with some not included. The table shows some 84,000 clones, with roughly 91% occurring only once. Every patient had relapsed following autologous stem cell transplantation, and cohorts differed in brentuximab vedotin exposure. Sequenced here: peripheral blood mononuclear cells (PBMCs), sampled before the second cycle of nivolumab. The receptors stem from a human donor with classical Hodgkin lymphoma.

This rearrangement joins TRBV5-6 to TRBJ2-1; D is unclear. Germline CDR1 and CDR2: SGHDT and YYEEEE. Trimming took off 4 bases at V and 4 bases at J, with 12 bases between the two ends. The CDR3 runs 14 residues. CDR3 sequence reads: CASSPLLRYNEQFF. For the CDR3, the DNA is TGTGCCAGCAGCCCACTACTCAGGTACAATGAGCAGTTCTTC.

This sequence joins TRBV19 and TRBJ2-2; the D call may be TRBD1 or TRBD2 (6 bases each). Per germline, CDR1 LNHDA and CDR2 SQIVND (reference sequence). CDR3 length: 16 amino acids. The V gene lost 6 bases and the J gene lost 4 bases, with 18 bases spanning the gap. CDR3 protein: CASRARGLPITGELFF. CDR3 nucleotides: TGTGCCAGTAGGGCTCGGGGGCTCCCTATCACCGGGGAGCTGTTTTTT.

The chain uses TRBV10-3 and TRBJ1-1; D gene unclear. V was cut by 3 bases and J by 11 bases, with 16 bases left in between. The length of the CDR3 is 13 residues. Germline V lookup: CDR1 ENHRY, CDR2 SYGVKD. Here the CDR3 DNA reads TGTGCCATCAGTGAAACGCAAGGTCTTTGGGCTTTCTTT. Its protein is CAISETQGLWAFF.

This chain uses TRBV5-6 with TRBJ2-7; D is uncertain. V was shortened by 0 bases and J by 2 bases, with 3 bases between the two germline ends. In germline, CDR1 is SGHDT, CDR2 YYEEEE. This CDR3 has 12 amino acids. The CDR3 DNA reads TGTGCCAGCAGCTTGGAACCCTACGAGCAGTACTTC. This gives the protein CASSLEPYEQYF.

CDR3 residues: CASRETGTTGKLFF. In nucleotides, the CDR3 is TGTGCCAGCAGAGAAACCGGGACAACTGGGAAACTGTTTTTT. This sequence joins TRBV2 and TRBJ1-4, with D possibly being TRBD1 (6 bases). CDR3 length: 14 residues. CDR1 SNHLY and CDR2 FYNNEI come from the germline V gene. Trimming left V 6 bases short and J 11 bases short, with 19 bases between.

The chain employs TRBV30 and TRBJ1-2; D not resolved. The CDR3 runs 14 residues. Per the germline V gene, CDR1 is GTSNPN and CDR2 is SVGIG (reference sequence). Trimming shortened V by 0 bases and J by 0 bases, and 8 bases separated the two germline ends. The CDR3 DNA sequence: TGTGCCTGGAGTGTTCGGTTAGCTAACTATGGCTACACCTTC. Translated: CAWSVRLANYGYTF. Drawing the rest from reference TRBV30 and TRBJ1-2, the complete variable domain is SQTIHQWPATLVQPVGSPLSLECTVEGTSNPNLYWYRQAAGRGLQLLFYSVGIGQISSEVPQNLSASRPQDRQFILSSKKLLLSDSGFYLCAWSVRLANYGYTFGSGTRLTVV.

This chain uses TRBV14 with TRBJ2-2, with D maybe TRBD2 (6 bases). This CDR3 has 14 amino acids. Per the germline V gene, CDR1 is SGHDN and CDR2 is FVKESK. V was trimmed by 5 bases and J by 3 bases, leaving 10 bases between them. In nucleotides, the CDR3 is TGTGCCAGCAGCGTTGGAGGGTACACCGGGGAGCTGTTTTTT. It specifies CASSVGGYTGELFF.

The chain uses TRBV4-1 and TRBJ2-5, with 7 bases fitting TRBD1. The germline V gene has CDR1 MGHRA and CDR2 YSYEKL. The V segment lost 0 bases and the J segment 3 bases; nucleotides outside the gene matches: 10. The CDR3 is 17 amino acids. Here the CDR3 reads CASSQDSLGDREETQYF. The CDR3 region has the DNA TGCGCCAGCAGCCAAGATAGTTTGGGAGACAGGGAAGAGACCCAGTACTTC.

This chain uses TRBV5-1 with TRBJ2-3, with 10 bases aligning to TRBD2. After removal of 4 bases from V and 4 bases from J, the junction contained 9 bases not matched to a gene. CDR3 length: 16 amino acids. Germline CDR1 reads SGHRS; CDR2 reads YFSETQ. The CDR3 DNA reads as TGCGCCAGCAGCCAGACTCTAGCGGGAGTAGCAGATACGCAGTATTTT. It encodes CASSQTLAGVADTQYF.

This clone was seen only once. CDR3 in DNA: TGTGCCAGCAGCCCCATGAAAGGAGGCCCCAATGAGCAGTTCTTC. This gives the protein CASSPMKGGPNEQFF. The chain has TRBV25-1 and TRBJ2-1; D is perhaps TRBD2 (5 bases). Germline CDR1 MGHDK, CDR2 SYGVNS. V lost 6 bases and J 6 bases, leaving 18 bases between the germline ends. The CDR3 is 15 amino acids.

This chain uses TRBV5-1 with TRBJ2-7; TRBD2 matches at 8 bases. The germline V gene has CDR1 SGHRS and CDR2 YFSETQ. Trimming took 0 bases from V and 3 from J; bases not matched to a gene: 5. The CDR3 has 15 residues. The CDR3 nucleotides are TGCGCCAGCAGCTTGGGTAGCGGGGCAGGCTACGAGCAGTACTTC. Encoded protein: CASSLGSGAGYEQYF.

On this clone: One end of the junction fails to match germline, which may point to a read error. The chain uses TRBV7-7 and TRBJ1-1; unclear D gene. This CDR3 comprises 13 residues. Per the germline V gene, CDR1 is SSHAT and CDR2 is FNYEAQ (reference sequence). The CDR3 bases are TGTGCTAGCAGCTTAAGGCTTCGCACTGAAGCTTTCTTT. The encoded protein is CASSLRLRTEAFF.

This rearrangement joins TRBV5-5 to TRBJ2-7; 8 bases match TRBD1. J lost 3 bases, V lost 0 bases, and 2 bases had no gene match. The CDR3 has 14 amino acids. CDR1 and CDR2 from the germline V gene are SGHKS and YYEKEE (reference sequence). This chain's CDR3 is CASSLGTGHYEQYF. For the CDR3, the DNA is TGTGCCAGCAGCTTGGGGACAGGGCACTACGAGCAGTACTTC.

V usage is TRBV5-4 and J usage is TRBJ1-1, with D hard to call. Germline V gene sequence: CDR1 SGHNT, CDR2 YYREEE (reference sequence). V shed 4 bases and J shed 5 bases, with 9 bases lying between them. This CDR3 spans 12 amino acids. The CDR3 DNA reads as TGTGCCAGCAGCGATGGTGGGACTGAAGCTTTCTTT. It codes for CASSDGGTEAFF.

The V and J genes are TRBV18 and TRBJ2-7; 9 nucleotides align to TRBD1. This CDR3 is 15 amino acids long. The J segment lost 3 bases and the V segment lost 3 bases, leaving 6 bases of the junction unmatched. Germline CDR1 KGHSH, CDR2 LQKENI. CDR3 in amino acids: CASSPTGTGSYEQYF. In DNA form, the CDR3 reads TGTGCCAGCTCACCCACCGGGACAGGGAGCTACGAGCAGTACTTC.

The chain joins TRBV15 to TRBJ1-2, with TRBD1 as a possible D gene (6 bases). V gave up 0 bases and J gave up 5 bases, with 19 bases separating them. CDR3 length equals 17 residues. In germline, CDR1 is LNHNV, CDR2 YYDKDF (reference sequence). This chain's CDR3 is CATSRETGSGVGYGYTF. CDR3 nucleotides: TGTGCCACCAGCAGAGAGACGGGATCAGGGGTCGGGTATGGCTACACCTTC.

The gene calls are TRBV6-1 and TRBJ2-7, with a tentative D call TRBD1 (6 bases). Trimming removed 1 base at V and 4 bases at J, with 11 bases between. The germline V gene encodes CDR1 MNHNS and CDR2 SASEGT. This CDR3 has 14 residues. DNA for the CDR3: TGTGCCAGCAGTGAAGGCAGGGGCGGTTACGAGCAGTACTTC. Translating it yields CASSEGRGGYEQYF.

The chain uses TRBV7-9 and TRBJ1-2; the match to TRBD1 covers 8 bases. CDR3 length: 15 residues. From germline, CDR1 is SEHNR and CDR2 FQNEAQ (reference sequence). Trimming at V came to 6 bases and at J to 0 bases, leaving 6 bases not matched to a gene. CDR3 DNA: TGTGCCAGCAGTTCCGGGACAGGACCTAACTATGGCTACACCTTC. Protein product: CASSSGTGPNYGYTF.

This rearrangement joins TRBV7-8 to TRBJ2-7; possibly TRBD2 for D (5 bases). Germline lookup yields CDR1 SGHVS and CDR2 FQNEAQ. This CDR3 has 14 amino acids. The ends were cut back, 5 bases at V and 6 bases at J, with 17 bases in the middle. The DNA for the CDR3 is TGTGCCAGCAGCCAAACTGGGCCCGGACTCGAGCAGTACTTC. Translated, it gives CASSQTGPGLEQYF.

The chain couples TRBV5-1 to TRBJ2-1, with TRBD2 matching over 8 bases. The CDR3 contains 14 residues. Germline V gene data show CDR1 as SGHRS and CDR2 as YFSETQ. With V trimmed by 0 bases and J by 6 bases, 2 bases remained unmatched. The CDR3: CASSLAAGGNEQFF. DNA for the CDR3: TGCGCCAGCAGCTTGGCGGCGGGAGGCAATGAGCAGTTCTTC.

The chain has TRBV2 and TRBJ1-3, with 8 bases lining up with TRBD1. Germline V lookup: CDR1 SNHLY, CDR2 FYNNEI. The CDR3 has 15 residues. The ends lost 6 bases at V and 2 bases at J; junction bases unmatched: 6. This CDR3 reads CASRSTGGAGNTIYF. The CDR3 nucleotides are TGTGCCAGCAGATCAACAGGGGGTGCTGGAAACACCATATATTTT.

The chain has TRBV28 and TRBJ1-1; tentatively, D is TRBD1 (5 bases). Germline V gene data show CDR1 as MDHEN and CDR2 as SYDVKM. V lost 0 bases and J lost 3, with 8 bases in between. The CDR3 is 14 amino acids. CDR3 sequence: CASSLWGGDTEAFF. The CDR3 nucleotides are TGTGCCAGCAGTTTATGGGGGGGGGACACTGAAGCTTTCTTT.

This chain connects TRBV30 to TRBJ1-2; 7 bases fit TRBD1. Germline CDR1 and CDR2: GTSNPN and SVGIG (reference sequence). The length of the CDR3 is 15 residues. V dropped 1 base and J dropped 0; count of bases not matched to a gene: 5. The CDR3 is CAWSATGTANYGYTF. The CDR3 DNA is TGTGCCTGGAGTGCGACAGGGACCGCTAACTATGGCTACACCTTC.

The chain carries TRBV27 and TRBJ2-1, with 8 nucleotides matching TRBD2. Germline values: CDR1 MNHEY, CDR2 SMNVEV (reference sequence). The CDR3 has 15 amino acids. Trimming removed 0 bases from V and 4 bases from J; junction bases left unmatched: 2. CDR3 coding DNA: TGTGCCAGCAGTTTATCGGCTAGCGGGTACAATGAGCAGTTCTTC. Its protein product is CASSLSASGYNEQFF.

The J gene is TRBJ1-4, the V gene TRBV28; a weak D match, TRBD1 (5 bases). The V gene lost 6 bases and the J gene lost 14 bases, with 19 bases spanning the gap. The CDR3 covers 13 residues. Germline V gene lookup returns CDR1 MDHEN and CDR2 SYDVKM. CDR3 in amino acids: CASSFRQSFGLFF. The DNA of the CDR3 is TGTGCCAGCAGCTTCCGACAGAGTTTTGGTCTGTTTTTT. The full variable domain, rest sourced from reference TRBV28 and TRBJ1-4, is DVKVTQSSRYLVKRTGEKVFLECVQDMDHENMFWYRQDPGLGLRLIYFSYDVKMKEKGDIPEGYSVSREKKERFSLILESASTNQTSMYLCASSFRQSFGLFFGSGTQLSVL.

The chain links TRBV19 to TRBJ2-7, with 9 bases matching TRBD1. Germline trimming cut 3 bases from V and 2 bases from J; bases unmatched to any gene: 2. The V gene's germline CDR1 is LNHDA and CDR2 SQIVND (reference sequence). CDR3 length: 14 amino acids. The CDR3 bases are TGTGCCAGTAGTATCGGGACAGGGCCCTACGAGCAGTACTTC. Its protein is CASSIGTGPYEQYF.

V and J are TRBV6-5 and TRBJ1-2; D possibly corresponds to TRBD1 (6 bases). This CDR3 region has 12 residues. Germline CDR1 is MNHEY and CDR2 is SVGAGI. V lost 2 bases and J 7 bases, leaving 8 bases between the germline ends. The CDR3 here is CASSYGGFGYTF. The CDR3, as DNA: TGTGCCAGCAGTTACGGGGGCTTTGGCTACACCTTC.

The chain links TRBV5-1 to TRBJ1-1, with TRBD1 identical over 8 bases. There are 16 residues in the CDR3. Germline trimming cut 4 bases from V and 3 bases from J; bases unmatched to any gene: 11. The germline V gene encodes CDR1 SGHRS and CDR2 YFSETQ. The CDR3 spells CASSPGWTGSHTEAFF. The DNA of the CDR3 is TGCGCCAGCAGCCCTGGTTGGACAGGGAGCCACACTGAAGCTTTCTTT.

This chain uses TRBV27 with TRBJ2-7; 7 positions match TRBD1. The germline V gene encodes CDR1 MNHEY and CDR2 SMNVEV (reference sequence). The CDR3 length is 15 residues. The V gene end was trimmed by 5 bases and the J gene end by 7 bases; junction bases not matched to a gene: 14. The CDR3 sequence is CASSPVQGPTGEQYF. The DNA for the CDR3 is TGTGCCAGCAGTCCCGTACAGGGGCCTACAGGGGAGCAGTACTTC.